This T cell receptor (beta chain) was sequenced in a study of read filtering for tumor transcriptome and immune sequencing. Study-level information: About 8 patients were R-ISS I, roughly 15 were R-ISS II, six or seven were R-ISS III. Whole-transcriptome libraries were prepared after DNase treatment.

The library was built from 400 ng RNA with molecular barcoded adaptors for alpha/delta and beta/gamma chains. TCRdb re-analysed the reads in MiXCR, keeping a single row per CDR3 protein. The table lists approximately 57,000 distinct CDR3 sequences, roughly an eighth of them singletons. The CDR3 extends over 14 amino acids. Germline V CDR1 and CDR2: MNHNY, SVGAGI (reference sequence). Trimming removed 4 bases at V and 5 bases at J, with 14 bases between. In its sample, this clonotype was seen many times. Its antigen is still unknown. Study findings and constraints: The CD138-negative fraction was mixed bone marrow immune cells, not pure T cells. IR-seq captured clonotypes deeper and more reliably than RNA-seq.

This TCR derives from a donor at least 40 years old with multiple myeloma. The rearrangement links TRBV6-6 to TRBJ1-1; D not certain. Sequenced: a population of CD138-negative cells sorted from bone marrow. This chain's CDR3 is CASSSLASGTEAFF. CDR3 DNA sequence: TGTGCCAGCAGTTCTCTAGCATCGGGGACTGAAGCTTTCTTT.